The 4 T cell receptor beta chains in this list originate from one sample, sequenced in a study of human T cells and chemical hapten exposure. Treatment described: therapeutic diphenylcyclopropenone sensitization with weekly scalp DPC. It was the library that attached unique molecular identifiers to individual cDNA molecules. TCRdb used MiXCR to reprocess the reads, holding one entry per CDR3 protein. Of about 3,300 distinct CDR3 sequences listed, 40% to 60% were seen once; the top ten hold around 6.1%. The sequencing here drew on whole blood, taken before DPC sensitization or 2, 6, or about 24 weeks after (not recorded which). The receptor set was obtained from an adult with alopecia areata. Some clones in this sample may be carry-over from other donors' samples. This table probably holds off-target reads from a library built for another chain.

This clonotype was found a few times. J is TRBJ2-3 and V is TRBV29-1; 11 nucleotides match TRBD2. Unmatched junction bases numbered 15, after V lost 8 bases and J lost 2 bases. There are 17 residues in the CDR3. Germline V gene data show CDR1 as SQVTM and CDR2 as ANQGSEA. The CDR3 nucleotides read TGCAGCTCCTATGGCGGTGGACTAGCGGGTCTCACAGATACGCAGTATTTT. Its protein is CSSYGGGLAGLTDTQYF.

The chain employs TRBV12-3 or TRBV12-4 and TRBJ2-3; weak D call: TRBD2 (6 bases). Trimming cost V 3 bases and J 1 base, with 8 bases left between them. The CDR3 length is 14 residues. The chain's CDR3 is CASSLGLRTDTQYF. The DNA of the CDR3 is TGTGCCAGCAGTTTGGGACTTCGCACAGATACGCAGTATTTT.

V and J are TRBV3-1 and TRBJ2-7; 12 bases align to TRBD2. This CDR3 contains 18 residues. The junction had 13 bases not matched to a gene; V was cut back by 0 bases and J by 7 bases. Germline CDR1 and CDR2: LGHDT and YNNKEL (reference sequence). The CDR3 loop is CASSQDLTSGSIRREQYF. CDR3 sequence (DNA): TGTGCCAGCAGCCAAGATTTGACTAGCGGGAGTATCCGTCGAGAGCAGTACTTC.

This sequence joins TRBV20-1 and TRBJ2-2, with D hard to call. CDR1 and CDR2 from the germline V gene are DFQATT and SNEGSKA (reference sequence). This CDR3 region has 13 residues. Trimming cost V 3 bases and J 7 bases, with 12 bases left between them. CDR3 protein: CSARTQPGGELFF. CDR3 in DNA: TGCAGTGCTAGGACCCAGCCCGGCGGGGAGCTGTTTTTT.